Reported below is one TCR beta chain. Its antigen is not identified. With 5 bases removed from V and 1 base from J, the gap between germline ends came to 19 bases. This CDR3 region has 17 residues. The V gene's germline CDR1 is SGHRS and CDR2 YFSETQ. This specimen belongs to a study of T cells in localized non-small cell lung cancer. Study-wide results and caveats: Paired adjacent lung recovered a median around 60 of the top 100 tumor clones.

TCRdb's copy holds only in-frame clones and misses some; the assay was immunoSEQ multiplex PCR. The sample shows about 45,000 clones, around 81% of them seen only once. The V gene is TRBV5-1, the J gene TRBJ1-3, with no clear D. Source: peripheral blood mononuclear cells, taken before any cancer treatment. The sequence came from a man aged 35-75 years with stage III lung adenocarcinoma. This chain's CDR3 is CASSKGRGSKSGNTIYF. For the CDR3, the DNA is TGCGCCAGCAGTAAAGGGAGAGGGAGTAAGTCTGGAAACACCATATATTTT.